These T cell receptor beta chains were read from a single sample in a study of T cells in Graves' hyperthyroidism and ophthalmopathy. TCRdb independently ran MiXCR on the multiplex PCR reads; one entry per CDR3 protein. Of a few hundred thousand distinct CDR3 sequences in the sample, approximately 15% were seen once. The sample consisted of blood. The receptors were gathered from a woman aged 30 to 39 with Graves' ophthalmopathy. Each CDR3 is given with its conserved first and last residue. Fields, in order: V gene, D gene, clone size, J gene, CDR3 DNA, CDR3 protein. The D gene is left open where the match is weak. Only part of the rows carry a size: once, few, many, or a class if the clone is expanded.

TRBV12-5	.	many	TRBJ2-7	TGTGCTAGTGGTTTGGTACGGGGGACAGCCTACGAGCAGTACTTC	CASGLVRGTAYEQYF
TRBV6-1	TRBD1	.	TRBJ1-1	TGTGCCAGCAGACCACAGGGGGCCCCCCCTGAAGCTTTCTTT	CASRPQGAPPEAFF
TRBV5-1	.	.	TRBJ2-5	TGCGCCAGCGGACTTGAGGAGACCCAGTACTTC	CASGLEETQYF
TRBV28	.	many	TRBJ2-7	TGTGCCAGCAGTTTCGCAGTCGAGCAGTACTTC	CASSFAVEQYF
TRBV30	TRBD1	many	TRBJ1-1	TGTGCCTGGAGGGTGGGACAGAAAGCTTTCTTT	CAWRVGQKAFF
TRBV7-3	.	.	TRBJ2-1	TGTGCCAGCAGCCCTAGTGGGGGGGCGAACAATGAGCAGTTCTTC	CASSPSGGANNEQFF
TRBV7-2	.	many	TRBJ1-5	TGTGCCAGCAGCTTAGGTCCGTCGGGAAGCAATCAGCCCCAGCATTTT	CASSLGPSGSNQPQHF
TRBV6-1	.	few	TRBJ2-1	TGTGCCAGCACCCGGACAGCAAATGAGCAGTTCTTC	CASTRTANEQFF
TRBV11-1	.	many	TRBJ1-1	TGTGCCAGCAGCTTCGATAATATGGGACAAAAGAACACTGAAGCTTTCTTT	CASSFDNMGQKNTEAFF
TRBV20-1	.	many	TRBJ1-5	TGCAGTGCTAGAGATGGAAGGGTAGGTCAGCCCCAGCATTTT	CSARDGRVGQPQHF
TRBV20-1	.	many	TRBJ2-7	TGCAGTGCTAGCCCAGGGGTTAAAGTCTATCCCTACGAGCAGTACTTC	CSASPGVKVYPYEQYF
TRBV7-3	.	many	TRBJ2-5	TGTGCCAGCAGCTTAAGTCGTTATTCGCAGACCCAGTACTTC	CASSLSRYSQTQYF
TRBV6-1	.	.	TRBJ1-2	TGTGCCAGCAGTGTGGACGGGCCCACCTATGGCTACACCTTC	CASSVDGPTYGYTF
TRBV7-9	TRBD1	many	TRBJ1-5	TGTGCCAGCAGCTTATCTGTGACAGGGGGTCAGCCCCAGCATTTT	CASSLSVTGGQPQHF
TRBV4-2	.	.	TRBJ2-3	TGTGCCAGCAGCCAAGAAGGCGGGGGCCCAGGGGGAGATACGCAGTATTTT	CASSQEGGGPGGDTQYF
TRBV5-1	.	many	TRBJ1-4	TGCGCCAGCAGCTTAGGATGGGCACCTAATGAAAAACTGTTTTTT	CASSLGWAPNEKLFF
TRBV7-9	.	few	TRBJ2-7	TGTGCCAGCAGCAGCGGGACACTATTCACCTACGAGCAGTACTTC	CASSSGTLFTYEQYF
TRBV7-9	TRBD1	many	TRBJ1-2	TGTGCCAGCAGCCAGAGGGGGCTGGATGGCTACACCTTC	CASSQRGLDGYTF
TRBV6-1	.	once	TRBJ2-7	TGTGCCAGCCGAGGGGGATCGGGCGAGCAGTACTTC	CASRGGSGEQYF
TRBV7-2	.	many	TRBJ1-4	TGTGCCAGCAGCCCACAGAGGAGCACCAATGAAAAACTGTTTTTT	CASSPQRSTNEKLFF
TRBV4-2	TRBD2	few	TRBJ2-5	TGTGCCAGCAGCCAAGAACTAGCGGGGGGAGAGACCCAGTACTTC	CASSQELAGGETQYF
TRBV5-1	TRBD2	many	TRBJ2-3	TGCGCCAGCACGCTTGGGCAGCTTAGCGGGGGCCGCACAGATACGCAGTATTTT	CASTLGQLSGGRTDTQYF
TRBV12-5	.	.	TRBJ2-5	TGTGCTAGTTGTTTGGTACTGATAGGTCGGAAAGAGACCCAGTACTTC	CASCLVLIGRKETQYF
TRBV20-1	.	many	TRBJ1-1	TGCAGTGCTAGAGATCCGCCCCTCAGACAGGATCGGGGAGCTTTCTTT	CSARDPPLRQDRGAFF
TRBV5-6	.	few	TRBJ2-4	TGTGCCAGCAGCTCCCTCGAGGTGTGGCGGGACAGAGCAAACATTCAGTACTTC	CASSSLEVWRDRANIQYF
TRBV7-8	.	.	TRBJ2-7	TGTGCCAGCAGCTCCCCAACCCCACGGGGCGCCTACGAGCAGTACTTC	CASSSPTPRGAYEQYF
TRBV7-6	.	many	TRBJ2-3	TGTGCCAGCAGCTCAAACCCGGGAAACACGGATACGCAGTATTTT	CASSSNPGNTDTQYF
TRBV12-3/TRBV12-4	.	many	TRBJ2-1	TGTGCCAGCACCCTCGGACAGACGCAGTTCTTC	CASTLGQTQFF
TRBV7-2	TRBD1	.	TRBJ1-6	TGTGTCAGCAGCTTGGCCGGGACAGTGAATTCACCCCTCCACTTT	CVSSLAGTVNSPLHF
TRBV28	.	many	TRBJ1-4	TGTGCCAGCACCCCCATGGGAAGAAATGAAAAACTGTTTTTT	CASTPMGRNEKLFF
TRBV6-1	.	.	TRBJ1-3	TGTGCCAGCAACACAGGGTTTACTGATTTT	CASNTGFTDF
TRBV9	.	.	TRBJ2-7	TGTGCCAGCAGCAAGCAAGCGAGGGACATACTATACGAGCAGTACTTC	CASSKQARDILYEQYF
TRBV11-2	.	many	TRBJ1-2	TGTGCCAGCAGTATGAGGGGCGACTATGGCTACACCTTC	CASSMRGDYGYTF
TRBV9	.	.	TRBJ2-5	TGTGCCAGCAGCTCGTCCATTGGGACCCAGTACTTC	CASSSSIGTQYF
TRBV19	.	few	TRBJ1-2	TGTGCCAGTAGTATATCGGGAGAGGTTTATGGCTACACCTTC	CASSISGEVYGYTF
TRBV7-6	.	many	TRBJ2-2	TGTGCCAGCAGCTTAGAGCCCGGGACCACGAACACCGGGGAGCTGTTTTTT	CASSLEPGTTNTGELFF
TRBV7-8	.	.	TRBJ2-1	TGTGCCAGCAGATTATTAGGGGGGGGGGACGAAGGTGAGCAGTTCTTC	CASRLLGGGDEGEQFF
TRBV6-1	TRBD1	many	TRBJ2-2	TGTGCCAGCAGAGGACAGGGAAGGACCGGGGAGCTGTTTTTT	CASRGQGRTGELFF
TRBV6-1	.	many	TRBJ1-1	TGTGCCAGCAGGGGGGATAACACTGAAGCTTTCTTT	CASRGDNTEAFF
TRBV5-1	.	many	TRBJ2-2	TGCGCCAGCAGCTTTCGGAATACGGATAGCTCCACCGGGGAGCTGTTTTTT	CASSFRNTDSSTGELFF
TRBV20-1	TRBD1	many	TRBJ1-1	TGCAGTGCTGGGACAGGGGACATGAACACTGAAGCTTTCTTT	CSAGTGDMNTEAFF
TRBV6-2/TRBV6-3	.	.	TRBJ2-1	TGTGCAGGGGGGGGGGCCGTACGTTCCCTCGGACTCTACAATGAGCAGTTCTTC	CAGGGAVRSLGLYNEQFF
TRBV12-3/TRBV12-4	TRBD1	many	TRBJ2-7	TGTGCCAGCAGTCCACAGGGGCCGTACGAGCAGTACTTC	CASSPQGPYEQYF
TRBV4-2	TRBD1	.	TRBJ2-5	TGTGCCAGCAGACCTACAGGGGGTCAGGAGACCCAGTACTTC	CASRPTGGQETQYF
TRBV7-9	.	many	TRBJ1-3	TGTGCCACCAACCTGGGCCAGAACTCTGGAAACACCATATATTTT	CATNLGQNSGNTIYF
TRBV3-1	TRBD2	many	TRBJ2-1	TGTGCCAGCAGCCAAGATCCGGGAGGCAATGAGCAGTTCTTC	CASSQDPGGNEQFF
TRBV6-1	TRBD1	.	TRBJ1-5	TGTGCCAGCAGTAGAAGACAGGGGCTCAATCAGCCCCAGCATTTT	CASSRRQGLNQPQHF
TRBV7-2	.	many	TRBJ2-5	TGTGCCAGCAGCTTAGGGCCAGGGAGAGGCAGTGAGGCCCAGTACTTC	CASSLGPGRGSEAQYF
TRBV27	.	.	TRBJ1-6	TGTGCCAGCAGTGCTTTTCAGGCCCTTTCACCCCTCCACTTT	CASSAFQALSPLHF
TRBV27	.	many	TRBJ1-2	TGTGCCACGAAGCGCCTGGGGACGGACTATGGCTACACCTTC	CATKRLGTDYGYTF
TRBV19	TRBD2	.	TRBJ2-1	TGTGCCAGTAGTAGCTATAGCGGGGGGGCGAGGAATGAGCAGTTCTTC	CASSSYSGGARNEQFF
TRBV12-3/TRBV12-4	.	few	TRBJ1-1	TGTGCCAGCAGTCAAAGGGGGTCTGGGGCTTTCTTT	CASSQRGSGAFF
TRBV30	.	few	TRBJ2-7	TGTGCCTGGCACAGGGGAGGTACCTACGAGCAGTACTTC	CAWHRGGTYEQYF
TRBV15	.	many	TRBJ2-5	TGTGCCACCCTTGGGCCCAGGCAAGAGACCCAGTACTTC	CATLGPRQETQYF